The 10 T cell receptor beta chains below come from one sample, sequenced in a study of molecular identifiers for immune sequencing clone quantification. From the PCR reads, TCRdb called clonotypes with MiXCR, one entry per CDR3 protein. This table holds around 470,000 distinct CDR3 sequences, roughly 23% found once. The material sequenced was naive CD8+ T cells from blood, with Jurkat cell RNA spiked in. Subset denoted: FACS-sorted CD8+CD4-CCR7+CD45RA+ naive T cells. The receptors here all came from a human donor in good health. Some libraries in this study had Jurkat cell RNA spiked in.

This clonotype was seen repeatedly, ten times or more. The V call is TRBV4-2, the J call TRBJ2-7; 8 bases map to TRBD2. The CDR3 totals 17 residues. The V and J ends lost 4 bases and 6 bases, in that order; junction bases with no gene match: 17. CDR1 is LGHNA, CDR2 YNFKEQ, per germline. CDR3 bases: TGTGCCAGCAGCCTCAAACCCGCTGTGAGCGGGAGCGGCGAGCAGTACTTC. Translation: CASSLKPAVSGSGEQYF.

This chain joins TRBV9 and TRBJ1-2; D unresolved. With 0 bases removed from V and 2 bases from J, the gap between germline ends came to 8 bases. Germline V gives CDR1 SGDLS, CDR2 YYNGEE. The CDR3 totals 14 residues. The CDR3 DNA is TGTGCCAGCAGCGTAGGGGGTTTCAACTATGGCTACACCTTC. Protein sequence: CASSVGGFNYGYTF.

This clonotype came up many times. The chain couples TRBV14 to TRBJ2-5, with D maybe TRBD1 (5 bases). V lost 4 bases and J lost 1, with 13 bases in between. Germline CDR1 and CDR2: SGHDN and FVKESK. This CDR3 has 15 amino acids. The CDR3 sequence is CASSLGWGLQETQYF. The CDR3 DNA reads TGTGCCAGCAGCCTGGGTTGGGGCCTCCAAGAGACCCAGTACTTC.

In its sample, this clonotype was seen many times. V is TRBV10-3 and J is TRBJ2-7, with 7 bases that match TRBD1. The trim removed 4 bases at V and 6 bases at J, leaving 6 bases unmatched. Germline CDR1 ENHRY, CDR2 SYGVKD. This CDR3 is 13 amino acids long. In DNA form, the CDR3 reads TGTGCCATCAGTGGACAGGGACCTGTCGAGCAGTACTTC. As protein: CAISGQGPVEQYF.

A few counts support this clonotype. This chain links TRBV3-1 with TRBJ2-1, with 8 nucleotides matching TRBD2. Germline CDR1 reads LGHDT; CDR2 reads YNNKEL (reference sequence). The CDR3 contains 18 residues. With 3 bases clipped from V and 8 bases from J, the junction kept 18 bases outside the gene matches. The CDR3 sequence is CASSQLLTLAGNTDEQFF. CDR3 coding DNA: TGTGCCAGCAGCCAGCTCCTCACCCTAGCGGGCAATACGGATGAGCAGTTCTTC.

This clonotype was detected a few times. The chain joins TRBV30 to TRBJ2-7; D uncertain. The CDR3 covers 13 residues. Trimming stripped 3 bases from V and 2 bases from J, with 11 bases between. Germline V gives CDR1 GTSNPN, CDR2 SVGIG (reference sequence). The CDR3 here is CAWSDIGTYEQYF. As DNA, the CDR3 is TGTGCCTGGAGCGACATCGGAACCTACGAGCAGTACTTC.

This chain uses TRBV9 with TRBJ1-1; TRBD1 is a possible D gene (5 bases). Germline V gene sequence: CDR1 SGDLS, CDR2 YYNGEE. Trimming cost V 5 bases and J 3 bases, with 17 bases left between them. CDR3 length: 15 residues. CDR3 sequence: CASRGIRELDTEAFF. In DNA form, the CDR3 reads TGTGCCAGCAGAGGAATCAGGGAATTGGACACTGAAGCTTTCTTT. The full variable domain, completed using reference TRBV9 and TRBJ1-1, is DSGVTQTPKHLITATGQRVTLRCSPRSGDLSVYWYQQSLDQGLQFLIQYYNGEERAKGNILERFSAQQFPDLHSELNLSSLELGDSALYFCASRGIRELDTEAFFGQGTRLTVV.

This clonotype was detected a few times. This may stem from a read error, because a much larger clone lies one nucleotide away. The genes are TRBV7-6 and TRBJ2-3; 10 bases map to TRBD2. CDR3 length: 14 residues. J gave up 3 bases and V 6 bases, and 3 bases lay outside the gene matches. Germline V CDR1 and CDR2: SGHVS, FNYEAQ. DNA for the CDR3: TGTGCCAGCAGGTCGGGACTAGCGACAGATACGCAGTATTTT. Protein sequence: CASRSGLATDTQYF. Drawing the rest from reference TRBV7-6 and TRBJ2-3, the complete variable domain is GAGVSQSPRYKVTKRGQDVALRCDPISGHVSLYWYRQALGQGPEFLTYFNYEAQQDKSGLPNDRFSAERPEGSISTLTIQRTEQRDSAMYRCASRSGLATDTQYFGPGTRLTVL.

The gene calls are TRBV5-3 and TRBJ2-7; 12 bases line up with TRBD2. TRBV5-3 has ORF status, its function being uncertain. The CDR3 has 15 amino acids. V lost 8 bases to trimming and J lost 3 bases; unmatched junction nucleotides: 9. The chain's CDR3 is CASSMTSGSYYEQYF. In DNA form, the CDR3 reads TGTGCCAGCAGCATGACTAGCGGGAGCTACTACGAGCAGTACTTC.

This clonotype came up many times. The CDR3 coding sequence is TGTGCCAGCAGTTACTCTCAGGGTTACGAGCAGTACTTC. Its protein is CASSYSQGYEQYF. V is TRBV6-6 and J is TRBJ2-7, with a possible D match to TRBD1 (5 bases). The CDR3 runs to 13 residues. V was shortened by 0 bases and J by 4 bases, with 7 bases between the two germline ends. The germline V gene encodes CDR1 MNHNY and CDR2 SVGAGI (reference sequence).